The source of this TCR beta chain is a study of beta chain features in type 1 diabetes. Staining for CD45RO/CCR7/CD25/CD127/CD95/CD27 allowed sorting of CD4+ naive, central memory, regulatory and stem cell-like memory cells. Sequenced material consisted of expressed TCRB transcripts (all of the isolated RNA was reverse transcribed). Libraries were prepared by immunoSEQ multiplex PCR; TCRdb keeps only in-frame clonotypes and omits some of them. The sample holds hundreds of thousands of clones, about a sixth seen once. The V gene's germline CDR1 is SEHNR and CDR2 FQNEAQ (reference sequence). The CDR3 is made up of 16 amino acids. V was pared by 5 bases and J by 2 bases, with 9 bases of the junction left unmatched.

The sequence was obtained from a woman aged 18-29 years in good health. The material sequenced was naive CD4+ T cells from blood. This chain connects TRBV7-9 to TRBJ2-3; 8 positions match TRBD1. CDR3 DNA: TGTGCCAGCAGCCGAACGGGACAGGATAACACAGATACGCAGTATTTT. Its translation: CASSRTGQDNTDTQYF.